These T cell receptor beta chains were read from a single sample in a study of early T cells in non-severe SARS-CoV-2 infection. TCRdb itself ran the 5' RACE reads through MiXCR, one entry per CDR3 protein. The sample yields approximately 46,000 distinct CDR3 sequences, approximately 9.4% seen once. Sequences were obtained from whole blood. These receptors came from an adult who was a healthcare worker with PCR-confirmed SARS-CoV-2 infection or an uninfected control (not recorded which). Each CDR3 is given with its conserved first and last residue. D genes are given only for firm matches. Clone size is shown for a subset of rows, as once, few, many or a class of expanded clone.

clone_size | d_call | j_call | v_call | cdr3_aa | cdr3_nt
few | TRBD1 | TRBJ2-2 | TRBV29-1 | CSVEGDRGRSNTGELFF | TGCAGCGTTGAGGGGGACAGGGGCCGGTCGAACACCGGGGAGCTGTTTTTT
many | TRBD2 | TRBJ2-3 | TRBV20-1 | CSVAGVSPTQYF | TGCAGTGTAGCGGGAGTCTCTCCTACGCAGTATTTT
NA | NA | TRBJ1-4 | TRBV5-1 | CASSLISRDGEKLFF | TGCGCCAGCAGCTTGATTTCTCGGGACGGTGAAAAACTGTTTTTT
NA | TRBD2 | TRBJ2-2 | TRBV9 | CASSVELRLAGNTGELFF | TGTGCCAGCAGCGTAGAGCTCAGACTAGCGGGAAACACCGGGGAGCTGTTTTTT
NA | NA | TRBJ1-1 | TRBV20-1 | CSARELAGLSTEAFF | TGCAGTGCTAGAGAACTTGCAGGGTTAAGCACTGAAGCTTTCTTT
many | NA | TRBJ1-3 | TRBV28 | CASSPPGLTSGNTIYF | TGTGCCAGCAGTCCACCGGGCTTGACCTCTGGAAACACCATATATTTT
many | NA | TRBJ2-7 | TRBV5-8 | CASSLETSYEQYF | TGTGCCAGCAGCTTGGAAACCTCCTACGAGCAGTACTTC
few | NA | TRBJ2-5 | TRBV6-2/TRBV6-3 | CASTEFPDGGETQYF | TGTGCCAGCACCGAATTCCCGGACGGGGGAGAGACCCAGTACTTC
few | NA | TRBJ2-3 | TRBV20-1 | CSARDPEPTQYF | TGCAGTGCTAGGGACCCCGAGCCTACGCAGTATTTT
NA | NA | TRBJ1-5 | TRBV12-5 | CARRPYPMPQHF | TGTGCTAGGCGCCCATACCCAATGCCCCAGCATTTT
many | NA | TRBJ2-1 | TRBV29-1 | CSVESAGRNEQFF | TGCAGCGTTGAATCCGCAGGGCGTAATGAGCAGTTCTTC
many | NA | TRBJ1-4 | TRBV6-5 | CASSYRGTTNEKLFF | TGTGCCAGCAGTTACAGGGGGACAACTAATGAAAAACTGTTTTTT
NA | TRBD1 | TRBJ1-2 | TRBV10-3 | CAISNPDRVQGYTF | TGTGCCATCAGTAACCCGGACAGGGTTCAAGGCTACACCTTC
many | TRBD1 | TRBJ1-2 | TRBV5-1 | CASSLARQGDNYGYTF | TGCGCCAGCAGCTTGGCCAGACAGGGGGACAACTATGGCTACACCTTC
many | NA | TRBJ2-5 | TRBV12-3/TRBV12-4 | CASSGGLETQYF | TGTGCCAGCAGCGGGGGATTAGAGACCCAGTACTTC
many | TRBD2 | TRBJ2-2 | TRBV7-9 | CASSWGLVGGELFF | TGTGCCAGCAGCTGGGGACTAGTTGGCGGGGAGCTGTTTTTT
many | TRBD2 | TRBJ2-7 | TRBV4-2 | CASSLGLASAYEQYF | TGTGCCAGCAGCCTAGGACTAGCGAGTGCCTACGAGCAGTACTTC
few | NA | TRBJ2-7 | TRBV19 | CASSITDFASYEQYF | TGTGCCAGTAGTATAACCGACTTCGCCTCCTACGAGCAGTACTTC
many | NA | TRBJ2-7 | TRBV27 | CASSLEGVDEQYF | TGTGCCAGCAGTTTAGAGGGAGTGGACGAGCAGTACTTC
many | TRBD1 | TRBJ2-3 | TRBV30 | CAWSPMGDRVTDTQYF | TGTGCCTGGAGTCCGATGGGGGACAGGGTAACAGATACGCAGTATTTT
few | TRBD1 | TRBJ2-3 | TRBV5-5 | CASSFDRGADTQYF | TGTGCCAGCAGCTTCGACAGGGGTGCAGATACGCAGTATTTT
NA | NA | TRBJ1-2 | TRBV27 | CASSLSQSRGYGYTF | TGTGCCAGCAGTTTATCGCAGTCGAGGGGCTATGGCTACACCTTC
many | NA | TRBJ2-2 | TRBV29-1 | CSVERGAQGGELFF | TGCAGCGTTGAACGAGGGGCGCAAGGCGGGGAGCTGTTTTTT
many | TRBD1 | TRBJ1-5 | TRBV19 | CASRPPGQRQGNQPQHF | TGTGCCAGTCGCCCACCGGGACAGAGGCAGGGCAATCAGCCCCAGCATTTT
few | NA | TRBJ2-2 | TRBV9 | CASSPAEGELFF | TGTGCCAGCAGCCCAGCCGAGGGGGAGCTGTTTTTT
NA | NA | TRBJ2-3 | TRBV12-5 | CASGRMAGRYTDTQYF | TGTGCTAGTGGCCGGATGGCGGGGCGCTACACAGATACGCAGTATTTT
many | NA | TRBJ2-1 | TRBV9 | CASNQRGDNNEQFF | TGTGCCAGCAACCAGAGAGGGGATAACAATGAGCAGTTCTTC
few | NA | TRBJ1-6 | TRBV5-8 | CASSLAAGLYNSPLHF | TGTGCCAGCAGCTTGGCGGCAGGGTTGTATAATTCACCCCTCCACTTT
few | NA | TRBJ2-6 | TRBV11-2 | CASSLVTQKGSGANVLTF | TGTGCCAGCAGCTTAGTAACTCAAAAGGGCTCTGGGGCCAACGTCCTGACTTTC
many | TRBD2 | TRBJ2-3 | TRBV5-5 | CASSLQREGHTDTQYF | TGTGCCAGCAGCTTACAGCGGGAGGGCCACACAGATACGCAGTATTTT
many | NA | TRBJ1-5 | TRBV18 | CASSPGGGNQPQHF | TGTGCCAGCTCACCTGGGGGCGGCAATCAGCCCCAGCATTTT
many | NA | TRBJ1-2 | TRBV5-6 | CASSFSQQMVLGYTF | TGTGCCAGCAGCTTCTCTCAACAGATGGTCCTTGGCTACACCTTC
few | NA | TRBJ2-1 | TRBV20-1 | CSALFPGSYNEQFF | TGCAGTGCCCTTTTCCCGGGGTCTTACAATGAGCAGTTCTTC
few | TRBD1 | TRBJ2-5 | TRBV7-9 | CASSHGTGSEKETQYF | TGTGCCAGCAGCCATGGGACAGGGAGCGAGAAAGAGACCCAGTACTTC
many | NA | TRBJ1-5 | TRBV19 | CASSPDSSNQPQHF | TGTGCCAGTAGCCCAGACAGTAGCAATCAGCCCCAGCATTTT
NA | NA | TRBJ1-1 | TRBV28 | CASSLTVMNTEAFF | TGTGCCAGCAGTTTGACAGTCATGAACACTGAAGCTTTCTTT
few | NA | TRBJ2-7 | TRBV27 | CASSIGRMSYEQYF | TGTGCCAGCAGTATCGGACGTATGTCCTACGAGCAGTACTTC
NA | NA | TRBJ2-1 | TRBV7-2 | CASSLDGLSYNEQFF | TGTGCCAGCAGCTTAGACGGACTCTCCTACAATGAGCAGTTCTTC
NA | NA | TRBJ2-5 | TRBV24-1 | CATSAPGVETQYF | TGTGCCACCAGTGCCCCCGGCGTAGAGACCCAGTACTTC
many | NA | TRBJ1-2 | TRBV7-2 | CASSPTYPNYGYTF | TGTGCCAGCAGCCCGACATACCCAAACTATGGCTACACCTTC
many | NA | TRBJ2-5 | TRBV6-5 | CASSNPTGYQETQYF | TGTGCCAGCAGTAATCCTACAGGGTACCAAGAGACCCAGTACTTC
many | TRBD1 | TRBJ1-2 | TRBV9 | CASSVGQGNYGYTF | TGTGCCAGCAGCGTAGGACAGGGTAACTATGGCTACACCTTC
NA | TRBD1 | TRBJ2-1 | TRBV5-6 | CASTGQIYNEQFF | TGTGCCAGCACGGGACAGATCTACAATGAGCAGTTCTTC
many | NA | TRBJ1-5 | TRBV28 | CASRPWARTNQPQHF | TGTGCCAGCAGGCCCTGGGCCAGGACTAATCAGCCCCAGCATTTT
many | NA | TRBJ1-2 | TRBV9 | CASSVEDNYGYTF | TGTGCCAGCAGCGTAGAAGACAACTATGGCTACACCTTC
few | NA | TRBJ2-1 | TRBV29-1 | CSVVWVVGGPSNEQFF | TGCAGCGTTGTTTGGGTAGTTGGGGGTCCCAGCAATGAGCAGTTCTTC
few | TRBD1 | TRBJ1-3 | TRBV4-1 | CASSRWEQGAGNTIYF | TGCGCCAGCAGCCGATGGGAACAGGGGGCTGGAAACACCATATATTTT
NA | NA | TRBJ2-1 | TRBV12-5 | CASDRDYNEQFF | TGTGCTAGCGATCGGGACTACAATGAGCAGTTCTTC
once | NA | TRBJ2-7 | TRBV2 | CASSEVVSPGEQYF | TGTGCCAGCAGTGAGGTAGTTTCCCCCGGAGAGCAGTACTTC
many | TRBD2 | TRBJ2-7 | TRBV7-6 | CASSDGTSGKRYEQYF | TGTGCCAGCAGCGATGGGACTAGCGGGAAACGCTACGAGCAGTACTTC
many | NA | TRBJ2-5 | TRBV19 | CASSIAEEETQYF | TGTGCCAGTAGTATAGCGGAGGAAGAGACCCAGTACTTC
NA | NA | TRBJ2-7 | TRBV20-1 | CSANPRGQKRSYEQYF | TGCAGTGCCAACCCACGAGGACAGAAGCGCTCCTACGAGCAGTACTTC
many | NA | TRBJ1-2 | TRBV6-5 | CASSYSGQRANYGYTF | TGTGCCAGCAGTTACTCCGGGCAGCGAGCTAACTATGGCTACACCTTC
once | NA | TRBJ2-1 | TRBV9 | CASSVAMAGRGVYNEQFF | TGTGCCAGCAGCGTAGCTATGGCGGGAAGGGGGGTATACAATGAGCAGTTCTTC